The T cell receptor beta chain under discussion was sequenced for a study of T-cell memory formation after mild COVID-19. The TCR alpha and TCR beta cDNA libraries, bearing sample barcodes and UMIs, were generated by 5'RACE using constant-segment primers. TCRdb re-called the 5' RACE reads through MiXCR, storing one row per CDR3 protein. Of about 340,000 distinct CDR3 sequences listed, 15% are singletons. The study's findings and limits: Several responding clones turned up in pre-infection memory, indicating that cross-reactive memory may have taken part. Contracting clones from day 15 to 85 showed balanced CD4/CD8; later expanders favored CD4+. Contracting CD4+ clones lay largely in CM and EM, with CD8+ ones residing in EMRA.

Details on this clonotype: Its antigen is unknown.

CDR1 and CDR2 from the germline V gene are LGHDT and YNNKEL (reference sequence). The CDR3 extends over 16 amino acids. V lost 0 bases and J lost 3; bases outside the gene matches: 5. The genes are TRBV3-1 and TRBJ2-1; 7 bases are a match to TRBD2. The sequence was collected from a young man who had mild COVID-19 (a few samples of this study predate the infection). Cell type and time point are not known. The sequencing sample was made of PBMCs or a T cell subset sorted from them (not recorded which). In nucleotides, the CDR3 is TGTGCCAGCAGCCAAGAGCCGGCTAGCGGCTACAATGAGCAGTTCTTC. This gives the protein CASSQEPASGYNEQFF.